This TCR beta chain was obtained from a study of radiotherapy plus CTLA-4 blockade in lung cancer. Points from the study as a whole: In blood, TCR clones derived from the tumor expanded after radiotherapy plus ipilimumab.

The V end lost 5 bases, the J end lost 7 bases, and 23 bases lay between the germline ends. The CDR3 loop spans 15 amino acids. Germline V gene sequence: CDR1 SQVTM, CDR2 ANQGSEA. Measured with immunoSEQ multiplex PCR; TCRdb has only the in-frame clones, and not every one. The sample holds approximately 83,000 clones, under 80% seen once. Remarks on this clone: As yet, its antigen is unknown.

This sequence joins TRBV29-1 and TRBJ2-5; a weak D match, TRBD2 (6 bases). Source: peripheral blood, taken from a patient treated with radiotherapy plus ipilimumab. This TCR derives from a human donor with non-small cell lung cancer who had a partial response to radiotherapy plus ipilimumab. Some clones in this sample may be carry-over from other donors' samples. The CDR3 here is CSVRRGGAQQGTQYF. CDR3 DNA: TGCAGCGTTCGCCGGGGCGGGGCCCAGCAGGGGACCCAGTACTTC.